Presented here are 3 T cell receptor beta chains from one specimen sequenced in a study of blood T cell repertoires in COVID-19. Measured with immunoSEQ multiplex PCR; TCRdb has only the in-frame clones, and not every one. This table has over 120,000 clones, roughly 84% appearing once. The specimen was peripheral blood. The receptors derive from a man in his 60s with active or convalescent COVID-19.

This clone was observed a handful of times. This sequence joins TRBV27 and TRBJ2-2; maybe TRBD2 (6 bases). Trimming stripped 3 bases from V and 1 base from J, with 9 bases between. The CDR3 consists of 15 residues. Germline assignment: CDR1 MNHEY and CDR2 SMNVEV (reference sequence). CDR3 sequence reads: CASSFGGVNTGELFF. For the CDR3, the DNA is TGTGCCAGCAGTTTTGGCGGGGTGAACACCGGGGAGCTGTTTTTT.

The V gene is TRBV5-6, the J gene TRBJ2-5, with 7 nucleotides matching TRBD2. Per germline, CDR1 SGHDT and CDR2 YYEEEE. V shed 0 bases, J shed 4 bases, and the junction held 6 bases outside the gene matches. This CDR3 has 15 residues. This CDR3 is CASSLELAVRETQYF. CDR3 nucleotides: TGTGCCAGCAGCTTGGAGCTAGCGGTTCGAGAGACCCAGTACTTC.

The sample holds a few counts of this clone. The CDR3 DNA reads as TGTGCTAGTGGTCCGGCGGGACAGCTAGCTTATAGCAATCAGCCCCAGCATTTT. It translates to CASGPAGQLAYSNQPQHF. The J gene is TRBJ1-5, the V gene TRBV12-5, with 7 bases lining up with TRBD1. Germline V lookup: CDR1 LGHNT, CDR2 FRNRAP. V gave up 5 bases and J gave up 0 bases; unmatched junction bases: 13. The length of the CDR3 is 18 residues.